This TCR beta chain was identified during a study of shared clonotypes between healthy human individuals. TCRdb keeps only in-frame clones here, not all; method: immunoSEQ multiplex PCR. The sample lists 600,000 to 750,000 clones, around 91% seen once, with 34% in the top ten. A single count supports this clone. The sample has other DNA sequences that encode this CDR3 too. The V end was cut by 3 bases, the J end by 0 bases, with 8 bases between. The V gene's germline CDR1 is LNHDA and CDR2 SQIVND (reference sequence). This CDR3 contains 14 residues. Material: memory CD8+ T cells from PBMCs. Subset here: CD45RO+ cells pooled with CCR7-negative TemRA cells. This rearrangement joins TRBV19 to TRBJ1-1, with D unresolved. This clonotype was obtained from a man aged 18 to 29 in good health. Some clones in this sample may be carry-over from other donors' samples. CDR3 protein: CASSMRGMNTEAFF. The CDR3 nucleotides read TGTGCCAGTAGTATGCGCGGGATGAACACTGAAGCTTTCTTT.